This T cell receptor beta chain was sequenced during a study of blood T cell repertoires in COVID-19. In the study overall: The United States, Italy and Spain were the sources of the acute and convalescent COVID-19 samples.

The protocol was immunoSEQ multiplex PCR, while the TCRdb copy is restricted to in-frame clones and leaves out a portion. The sample has approximately 26,000 clones; approximately 91% are singletons. Sequencing was performed on peripheral blood. This clonotype was obtained from a man aged 65 to 79 with active COVID-19.

CDR3 in amino acids: CAITDRQSNYGYTF. Here the CDR3 DNA reads TGTGCCATCACCGATCGACAGTCAAACTATGGCTACACCTTC. This chain joins TRBV10-3 and TRBJ1-2, with D perhaps TRBD1 (5 bases). The V gene lost 7 bases and the J gene lost 2 bases, with 14 bases spanning the gap. CDR1 is ENHRY and CDR2 is SYGVKD in the germline V gene. This CDR3 spans 14 amino acids.